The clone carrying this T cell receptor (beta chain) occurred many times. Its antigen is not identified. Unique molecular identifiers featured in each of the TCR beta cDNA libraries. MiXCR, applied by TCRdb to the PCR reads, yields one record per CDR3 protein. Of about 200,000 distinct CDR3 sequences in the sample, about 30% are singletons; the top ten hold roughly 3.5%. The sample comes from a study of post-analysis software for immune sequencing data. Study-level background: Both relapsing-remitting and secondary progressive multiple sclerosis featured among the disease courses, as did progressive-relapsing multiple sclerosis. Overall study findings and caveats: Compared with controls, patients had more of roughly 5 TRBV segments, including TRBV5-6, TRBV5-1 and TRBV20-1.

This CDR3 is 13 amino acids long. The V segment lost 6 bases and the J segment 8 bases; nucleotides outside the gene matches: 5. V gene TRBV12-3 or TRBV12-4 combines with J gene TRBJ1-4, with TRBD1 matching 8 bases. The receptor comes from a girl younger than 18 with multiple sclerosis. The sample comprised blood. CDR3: CASSEQGEEKLFF. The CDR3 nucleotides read TGTGCCAGCAGCGAACAGGGGGAGGAAAAACTGTTTTTT.